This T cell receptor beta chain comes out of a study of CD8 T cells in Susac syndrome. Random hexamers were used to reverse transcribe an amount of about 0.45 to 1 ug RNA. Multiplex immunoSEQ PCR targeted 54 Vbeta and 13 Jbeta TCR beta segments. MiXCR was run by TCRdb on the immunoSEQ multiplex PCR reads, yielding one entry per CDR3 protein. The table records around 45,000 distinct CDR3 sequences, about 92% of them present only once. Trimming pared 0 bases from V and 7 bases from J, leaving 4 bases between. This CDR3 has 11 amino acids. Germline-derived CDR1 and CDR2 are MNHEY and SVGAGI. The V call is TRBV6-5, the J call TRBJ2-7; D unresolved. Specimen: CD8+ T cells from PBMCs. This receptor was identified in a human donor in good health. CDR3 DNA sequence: TGTGCCAGCAGTTACTCCCAGGAGCAGTACTTC. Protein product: CASSYSQEQYF.